This T cell receptor beta chain was retrieved from a study of blood T cells in healthy people across ages. The use of a sample-barcoded 5' primer and a J-beta primer mix characterized a second PCR of roughly 7 to 11 cycles. Using its own MiXCR run on the 5' RACE reads, TCRdb lists one record per CDR3 protein. The sample has hundreds of thousands of distinct CDR3 sequences; roughly half are singletons. Deletions cut 3 bases from V and 1 base from J, with 15 bases between. The germline V gene has CDR1 SGDLS and CDR2 YYNGEE. The CDR3 spans 16 residues. A remark on this clonotype: Being one base from a much bigger clone, this may be a read error.

The source material was blood. The rearrangement joins TRBV9 to TRBJ2-3, with D perhaps TRBD1 or TRBD2 (5 bases each). The receptor was derived from a woman older than 75 in good health. CDR3 DNA sequence: TGTGCCAGCAGCGCAAGGGGTCGGGACCGCACAGATACGCAGTATTTT. This encodes CASSARGRDRTDTQYF.